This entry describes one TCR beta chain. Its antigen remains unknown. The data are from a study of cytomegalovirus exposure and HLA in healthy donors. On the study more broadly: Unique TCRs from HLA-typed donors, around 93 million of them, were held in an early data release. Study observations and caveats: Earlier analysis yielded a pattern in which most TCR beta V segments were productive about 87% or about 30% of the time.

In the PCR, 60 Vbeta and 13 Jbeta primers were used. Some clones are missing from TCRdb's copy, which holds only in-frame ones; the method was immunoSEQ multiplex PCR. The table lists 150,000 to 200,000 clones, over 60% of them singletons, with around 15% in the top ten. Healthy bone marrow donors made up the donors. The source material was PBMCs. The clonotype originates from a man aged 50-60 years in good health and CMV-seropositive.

The CDR3 DNA sequence: TGTGCCAGCAGTCGACAGGGGGCTGTCCTAGTAAGCACAGATACGCAGTATTTT. Amino acid sequence: CASSRQGAVLVSTDTQYF. The gene calls are TRBV28 and TRBJ2-3; 10 bases fit TRBD1. CDR3 length equals 18 residues. The J segment lost 0 bases and the V segment lost 5 bases, leaving 11 bases of the junction unmatched. Germline V gene lookup returns CDR1 MDHEN and CDR2 SYDVKM.